This paragraph reports one T cell receptor (beta chain). Its specificity is unknown. This specimen belongs to a study of blood T cells in healthy people across ages. The CDR3 is 14 residues long. V shed 2 bases, J shed 5 bases, and the junction held 2 bases outside the gene matches. Germline V gene lookup returns CDR1 SEHNR and CDR2 FQNEAQ (reference sequence). Study results and limitations: Possibly, changes in expanded clonotypes were confounded because donor CMV status was unknown.

Combining a sample-barcoded 5' primer with a J-beta primer mix, a second PCR ran for roughly 7 to 12 cycles. TCRdb reanalysed the 5' RACE reads using MiXCR and keeps one entry per CDR3 protein. Among around 990,000 distinct CDR3 sequences listed, approximately 25% were seen once. The same specimen was also included in a second study, on T cells of mothers and their children.

The receptor was isolated from a girl aged 2-15 years in good health. The rearrangement uses TRBV7-9 and TRBJ2-7; 11 bases are a match to TRBD1. Input material: blood. The DNA of the CDR3 is TGTGCCAGCAGCTTATGGGACAGGGGGAACGAGCAGTACTTC. Translation gives CASSLWDRGNEQYF.